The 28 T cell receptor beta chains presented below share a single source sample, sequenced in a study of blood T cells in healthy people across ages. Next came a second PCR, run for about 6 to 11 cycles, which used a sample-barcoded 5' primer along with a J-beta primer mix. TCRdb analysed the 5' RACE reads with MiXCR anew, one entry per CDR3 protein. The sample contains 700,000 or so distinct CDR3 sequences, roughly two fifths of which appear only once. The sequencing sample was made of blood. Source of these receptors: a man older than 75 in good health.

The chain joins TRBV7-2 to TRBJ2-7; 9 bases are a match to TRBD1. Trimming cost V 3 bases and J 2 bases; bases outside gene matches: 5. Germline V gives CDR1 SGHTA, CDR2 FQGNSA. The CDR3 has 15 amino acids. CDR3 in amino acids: CASSFTHRGPYEQYF. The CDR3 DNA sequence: TGTGCCAGCAGCTTTACCCACAGGGGGCCCTACGAGCAGTACTTC.

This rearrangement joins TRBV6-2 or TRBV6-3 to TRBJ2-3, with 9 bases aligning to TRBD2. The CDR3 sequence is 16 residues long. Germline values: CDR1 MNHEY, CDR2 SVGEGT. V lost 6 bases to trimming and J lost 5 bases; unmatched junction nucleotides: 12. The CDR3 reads CASSPGAGGVGDTQYF. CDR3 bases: TGTGCCAGCAGCCCGGGGGCGGGGGGGGTCGGAGATACGCAGTATTTT.

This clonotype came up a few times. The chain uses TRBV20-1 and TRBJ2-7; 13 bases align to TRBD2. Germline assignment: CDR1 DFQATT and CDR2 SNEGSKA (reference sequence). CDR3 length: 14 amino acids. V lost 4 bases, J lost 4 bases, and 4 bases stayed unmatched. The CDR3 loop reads CSATGTSGVYEQYF. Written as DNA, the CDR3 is TGCAGTGCTACGGGGACTAGCGGGGTATACGAGCAGTACTTC.

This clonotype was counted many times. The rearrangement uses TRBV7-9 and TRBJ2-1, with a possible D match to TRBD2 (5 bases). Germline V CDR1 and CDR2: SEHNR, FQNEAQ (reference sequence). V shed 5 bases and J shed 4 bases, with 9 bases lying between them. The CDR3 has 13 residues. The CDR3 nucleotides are TGTGCCAGCAGCATCCGGGGATACAATGAGCAGTTCTTC. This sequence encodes CASSIRGYNEQFF.

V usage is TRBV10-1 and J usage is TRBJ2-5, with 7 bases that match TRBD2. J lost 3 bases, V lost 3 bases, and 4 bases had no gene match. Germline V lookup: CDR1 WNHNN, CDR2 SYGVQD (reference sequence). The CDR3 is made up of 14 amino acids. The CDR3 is CASSDTSEEETQYF. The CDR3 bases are TGCGCCAGCAGTGATACTAGCGAGGAAGAGACCCAGTACTTC.

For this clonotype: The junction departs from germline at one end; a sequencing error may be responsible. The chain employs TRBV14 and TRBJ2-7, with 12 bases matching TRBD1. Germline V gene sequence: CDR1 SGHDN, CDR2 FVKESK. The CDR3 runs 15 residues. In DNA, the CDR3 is TGTGTCAGCAGCCAAGGGAGGGGGACAGGGGGCAAGCAGTACTTC. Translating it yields CVSSQGRGTGGKQYF.

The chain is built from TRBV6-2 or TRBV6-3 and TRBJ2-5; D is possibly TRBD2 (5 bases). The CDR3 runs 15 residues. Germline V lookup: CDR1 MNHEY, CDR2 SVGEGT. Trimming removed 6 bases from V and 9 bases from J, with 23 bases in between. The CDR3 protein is CASRSGRASNQPQYF. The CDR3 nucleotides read TGTGCCAGCAGATCCGGTAGGGCTAGCAATCAGCCCCAGTACTTC.

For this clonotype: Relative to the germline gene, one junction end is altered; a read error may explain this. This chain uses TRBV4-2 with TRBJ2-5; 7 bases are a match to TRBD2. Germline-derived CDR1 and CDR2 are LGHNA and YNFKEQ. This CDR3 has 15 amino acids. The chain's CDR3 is CAGSTPAGLGETQYF. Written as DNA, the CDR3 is TGTGCCGGCAGCACGCCAGCGGGATTGGGTGAGACCCAGTACTTC.

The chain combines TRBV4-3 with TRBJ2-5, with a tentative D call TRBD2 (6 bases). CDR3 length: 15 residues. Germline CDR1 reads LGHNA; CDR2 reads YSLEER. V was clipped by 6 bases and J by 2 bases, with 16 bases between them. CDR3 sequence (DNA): TGCGCCAGCAGTCCCTTCGCGGGACTGCAAGAGACCCAGTACTTC. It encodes CASSPFAGLQETQYF.

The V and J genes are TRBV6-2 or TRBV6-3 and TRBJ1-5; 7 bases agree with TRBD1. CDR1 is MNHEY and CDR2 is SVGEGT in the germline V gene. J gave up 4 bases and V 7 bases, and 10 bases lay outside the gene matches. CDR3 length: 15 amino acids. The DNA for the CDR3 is TGTGCCAGCACAACACAGGGGAAATCAAATCAGCCCCAGCATTTT. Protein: CASTTQGKSNQPQHF.

CDR3 loop: CASSLTPGVSTDTQYF. As DNA, the CDR3 is TGTGCCAGCAGCTTGACCCCAGGGGTAAGCACAGATACGCAGTATTTT. The chain couples TRBV5-6 to TRBJ2-3, with a weak D call TRBD1 (6 bases). The germline V and J ends were trimmed by 1 base and 0 bases, with 12 bases remaining between them. Looked up from germline, CDR1 is SGHDT and CDR2 is YYEEEE. The CDR3 runs to 16 residues. The variable domain in full, completed from reference TRBV5-6 and TRBJ2-3, reads DAGVTQSPTHLIKTRGQQVTLRCSPKSGHDTVSWYQQALGQGPQFIFQYYEEEERQRGNFPDRFSGHQFPNYSSELNVNALLLGDSALYLCASSLTPGVSTDTQYFGPGTRLTVL.

CDR3 sequence reads: CASSYATSGRPRIYEQYF. The CDR3 DNA reads as TGTGCCAGCAGTTACGCGACTAGCGGGAGGCCCCGGATTTACGAGCAGTACTTC. The genes are TRBV6-5 and TRBJ2-7; TRBD2 agrees at 13 bases. There are 18 residues in the CDR3. The V gene's germline CDR1 is MNHEY and CDR2 SVGAGI. V lost 2 bases to trimming and J lost 4 bases; unmatched junction nucleotides: 11.

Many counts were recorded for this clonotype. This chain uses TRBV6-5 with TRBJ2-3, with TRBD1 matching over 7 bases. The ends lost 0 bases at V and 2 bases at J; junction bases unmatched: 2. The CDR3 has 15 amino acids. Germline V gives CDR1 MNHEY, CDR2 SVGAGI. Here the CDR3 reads CASSYSGQYTDTQYF. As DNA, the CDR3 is TGTGCCAGCAGTTACTCGGGACAGTACACAGATACGCAGTATTTT.

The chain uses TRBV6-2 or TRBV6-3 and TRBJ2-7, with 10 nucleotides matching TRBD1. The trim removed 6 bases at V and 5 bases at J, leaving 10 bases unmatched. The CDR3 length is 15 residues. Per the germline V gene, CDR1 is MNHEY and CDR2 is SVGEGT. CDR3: CASRLRDRGPNEQYF. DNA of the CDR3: TGTGCCAGCAGGCTCCGGGACAGGGGCCCAAACGAGCAGTACTTC.

CDR3 DNA: TGTGCCAGCAGCGTAGGGGGACAGGGTACCCACGAGCAGTACTTC. Translated: CASSVGGQGTHEQYF. The J gene is TRBJ2-5, the V gene TRBV9, with 9 bases fitting TRBD1. The DNA end favors TRBJ2-7, so the J call may be wrong. Germline V gene lookup returns CDR1 SGDLS and CDR2 YYNGEE. The CDR3 runs to 15 residues.

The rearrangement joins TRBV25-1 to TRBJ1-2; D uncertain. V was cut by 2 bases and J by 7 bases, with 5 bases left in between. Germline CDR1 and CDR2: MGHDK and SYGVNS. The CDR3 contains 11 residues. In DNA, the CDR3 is TGTGCCAGCAGTGAAAGGGCTGGCTACACCTTC. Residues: CASSERAGYTF.

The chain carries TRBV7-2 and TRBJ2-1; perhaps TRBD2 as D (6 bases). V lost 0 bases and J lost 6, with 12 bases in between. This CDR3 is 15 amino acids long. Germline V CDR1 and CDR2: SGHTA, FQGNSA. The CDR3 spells CASSLARGGANEQFF. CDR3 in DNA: TGTGCCAGCAGCTTAGCGAGAGGAGGGGCCAATGAGCAGTTCTTC.

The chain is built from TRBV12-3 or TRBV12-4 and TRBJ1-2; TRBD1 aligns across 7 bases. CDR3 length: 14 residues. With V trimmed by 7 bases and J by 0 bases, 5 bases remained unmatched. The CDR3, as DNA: TGTGCCAGCATCTTGGGACAGCCTAACTATGGCTACACCTTC. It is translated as CASILGQPNYGYTF.

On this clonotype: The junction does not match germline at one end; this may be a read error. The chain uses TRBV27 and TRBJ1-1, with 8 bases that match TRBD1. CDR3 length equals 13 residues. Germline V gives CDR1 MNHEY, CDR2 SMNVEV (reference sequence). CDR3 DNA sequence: TGTGTCAGCACCGGGACAGGTAACACTGAAGCTTTCTTT. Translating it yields CVSTGTGNTEAFF.

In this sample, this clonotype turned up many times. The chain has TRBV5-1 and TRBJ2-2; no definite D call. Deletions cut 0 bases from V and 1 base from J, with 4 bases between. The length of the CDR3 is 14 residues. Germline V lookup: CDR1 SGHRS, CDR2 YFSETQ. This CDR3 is CASSLDGNTGELFF. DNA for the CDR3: TGCGCCAGCAGCTTGGATGGGAACACCGGGGAGCTGTTTTTT.

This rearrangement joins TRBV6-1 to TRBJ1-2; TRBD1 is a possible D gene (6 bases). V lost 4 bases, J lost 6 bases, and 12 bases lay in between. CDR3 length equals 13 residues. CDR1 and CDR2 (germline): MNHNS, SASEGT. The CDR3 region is CASSVQGGDGYTF. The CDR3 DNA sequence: TGTGCCAGCAGTGTACAGGGAGGGGATGGCTACACCTTC.

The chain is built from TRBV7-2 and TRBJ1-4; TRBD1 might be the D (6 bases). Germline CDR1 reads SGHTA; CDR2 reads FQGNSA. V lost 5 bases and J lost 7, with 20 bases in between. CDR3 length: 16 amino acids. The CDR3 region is CASSQGTGLRGEKLFF. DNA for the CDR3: TGTGCCAGCAGCCAAGGAACAGGGCTCCGAGGTGAAAAACTGTTTTTT.

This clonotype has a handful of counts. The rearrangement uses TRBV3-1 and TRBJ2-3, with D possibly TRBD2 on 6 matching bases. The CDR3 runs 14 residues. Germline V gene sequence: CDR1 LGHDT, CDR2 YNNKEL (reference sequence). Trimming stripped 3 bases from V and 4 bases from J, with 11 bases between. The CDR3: CASSQRGGADTQYF. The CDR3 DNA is TGTGCCAGCAGCCAGCGGGGTGGCGCAGATACGCAGTATTTT.

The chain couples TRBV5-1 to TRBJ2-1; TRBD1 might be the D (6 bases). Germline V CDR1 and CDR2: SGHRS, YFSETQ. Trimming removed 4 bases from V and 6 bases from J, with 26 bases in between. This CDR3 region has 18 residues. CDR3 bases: TGCGCCAGCAGCCTGGGAAGGGACACCCTACGGCTGGGCAATGAGCAGTTCTTC. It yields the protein CASSLGRDTLRLGNEQFF. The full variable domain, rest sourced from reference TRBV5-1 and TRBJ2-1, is KAGVTQTPRYLIKTRGQQVTLSCSPISGHRSVSWYQQTPGQGLQFLFEYFSETQRNKGNFPGRFSGRQFSNSRSEMNVSTLELGDSALYLCASSLGRDTLRLGNEQFFGPGTRLTVL.

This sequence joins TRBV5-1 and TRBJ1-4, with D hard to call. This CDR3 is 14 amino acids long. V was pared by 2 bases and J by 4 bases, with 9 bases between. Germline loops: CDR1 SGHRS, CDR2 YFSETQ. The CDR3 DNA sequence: TGCGCCAGCAGCTTCGGTTCCCTTAATGAAAAACTGTTTTTT. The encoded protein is CASSFGSLNEKLFF.

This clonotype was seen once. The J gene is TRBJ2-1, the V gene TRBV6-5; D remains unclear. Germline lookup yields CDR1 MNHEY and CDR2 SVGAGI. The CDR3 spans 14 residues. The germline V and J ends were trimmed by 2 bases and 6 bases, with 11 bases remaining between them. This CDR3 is CASSYRALSNEQFF. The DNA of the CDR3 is TGTGCCAGCAGTTACCGGGCTCTCTCCAATGAGCAGTTCTTC.

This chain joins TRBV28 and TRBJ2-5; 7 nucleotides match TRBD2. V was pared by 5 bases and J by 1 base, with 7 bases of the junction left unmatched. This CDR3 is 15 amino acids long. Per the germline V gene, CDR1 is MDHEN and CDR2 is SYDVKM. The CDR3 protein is CASSPLSSGQETQYF. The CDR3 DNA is TGTGCCAGCAGTCCCTTGTCTAGCGGCCAAGAGACCCAGTACTTC.

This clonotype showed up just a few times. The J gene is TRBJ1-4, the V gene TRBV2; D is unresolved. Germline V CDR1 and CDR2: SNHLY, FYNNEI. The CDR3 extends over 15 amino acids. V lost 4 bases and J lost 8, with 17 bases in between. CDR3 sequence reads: CASSVDGPGGEKLFF. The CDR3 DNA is TGTGCCAGCAGTGTGGATGGACCCGGAGGGGAAAAACTGTTTTTT.